This is a list of T cell receptor beta chains from one sample in a study of beta chain features in type 1 diabetes. Data came from immunoSEQ multiplex PCR; TCRdb stores just in-frame clones and leaves some out. This table holds 620,000 or so clones, around 16% found once. Sequenced: naive CD4+ T cells from blood. These receptors came from a man younger than 35 in good health. Each CDR3 is given with its conserved first and last residue. A D gene is named only where the DNA matches it firmly. Clone sizes are given selectively: once, few, many, or a class where the clone is expanded.

>TRBJ1-2|-|-|TRBV5-1
TGCGCCAGCTCTTCGATTTCTAACTATGGCTACACCTTC
CASSSISNYGYTF
>TRBJ2-1|-|TRBD1|TRBV7-9
TGTGCCAGCAGCCGGGACAGGGGCTCCTACAATGAGCAGTTCTTC
CASSRDRGSYNEQFF
>TRBJ1-5|-|-|TRBV4-2
TGTGCCAGCAGCCAAGAATCCTATAGCAATCAGCCCCAGCATTTT
CASSQESYSNQPQHF
>TRBJ1-1|few|-|TRBV9
TGTGCCAGCAGCCCCTTTGGGGCTGAAGCTTTCTTT
CASSPFGAEAFF
>TRBJ2-2|-|TRBD1|TRBV29-1
TGCAGCGTCAAACCGGGACAGGGGTACACCGGGGAGCTGTTTTTT
CSVKPGQGYTGELFF
>TRBJ2-1|few|TRBD1|TRBV5-1
TGCGCCAGCAAACCGGCGGGACAGGGGTACAATGAGCAGTTCTTC
CASKPAGQGYNEQFF
>TRBJ2-1|few|-|TRBV5-1
TGCGCCAGCAGCTTGGCAAGTCCCTACAATGAGCAGTTCTTC
CASSLASPYNEQFF
>TRBJ2-5|few|TRBD1|TRBV4-1
TGCGCCAGCAGCCAACAGGGGGCAGAGACCCAGTACTTC
CASSQQGAETQYF
>TRBJ2-5|-|-|TRBV7-3
TGTGCCAGCATTGGGCGGCTCGGTACCCAGTACTTC
CASIGRLGTQYF
>TRBJ2-7|-|TRBD2|TRBV27
TGTGCCAGCAGTGACAGCGGGGACCCCTACGAGCAGTACTTC
CASSDSGDPYEQYF
>TRBJ1-5|-|-|TRBV9
TGTGCCAGCTCCCGTAATGGGGGGCCCAATCAGCCCCAGCATTTT
CASSRNGGPNQPQHF
>TRBJ2-2|few|TRBD2|TRBV11-2
TGTGCCAGCCTAGCGGGGGGAGTCGTCGGGGAGCTGTTTTTT
CASLAGGVVGELFF
>TRBJ2-1|-|-|TRBV6-5
TGTGCCAGCTCCCTGCACTTCTCCTACAATGAGCAGTTCTTC
CASSLHFSYNEQFF
>TRBJ2-7|few|-|TRBV14
TGTGCCAGCAGCCAAGGGGAGTGGCGCTCTCAGTACTTC
CASSQGEWRSQYF
>TRBJ2-1|-|TRBD2|TRBV27
TGTGCCAGCAGTTTCCTAACTAGCGGGAGATGGGATGAGCAGTTCTTC
CASSFLTSGRWDEQFF
>TRBJ1-4|few|-|TRBV5-1
TGCGCCAGCAGCTTGATCGACACTCATAATGAAAAACTGTTTTTT
CASSLIDTHNEKLFF
>TRBJ2-3|few|-|TRBV15
TGTGCCACCAGCAGTTCAACAGGGACGCAGTATTTT
CATSSSTGTQYF
>TRBJ1-6|once|-|TRBV6-5
TGTGCCAGCAGAATCATGGCTAATTCACCCCTCCACTTT
CASRIMANSPLHF
>TRBJ2-7|-|-|TRBV7-2
TGTGCCAGCAGCTCGAAGGTGCGGGACAGCCTCTACGAGCAGTACTTC
CASSSKVRDSLYEQYF
>TRBJ2-4|-|TRBD2|TRBV4-3
TGCGCCAGCAGCCAAGATCCAGCGGGGCTAGCCAAAAACATTCAGTACTTC
CASSQDPAGLAKNIQYF